Shown below are 11 T cell receptor beta chains from a single sample sequenced in a study of siplizumab effects on memory and regulatory T cells. The method was immunoSEQ multiplex PCR; TCRdb's version includes in-frame clones alone and lacks a portion of them. The sample has some 70,000 clones, 88% seen once. The material sequenced was Tregs sorted from blood. The receptors originated from a human donor in good health.

The V call is TRBV6-1, the J call TRBJ1-1, with D tentatively TRBD1 (5 bases). Germline assignment: CDR1 MNHNS and CDR2 SASEGT. The V and J ends lost 6 bases and 4 bases respectively, with 15 bases between them. The CDR3 runs to 14 residues. The CDR3 region has the DNA TGTGCCAGCAGGGCAGGGAGGTGGGGCACTGAAGCTTTCTTT. It translates to CASRAGRWGTEAFF.

V usage is TRBV7-2 and J usage is TRBJ2-5; 8 bases map to TRBD2. This CDR3 is 14 amino acids long. V trimming: 1 base; J trimming: 7 bases; junction bases outside the gene matches: 5. Germline CDR1 is SGHTA and CDR2 is FQGNSA. This chain's CDR3 is CASSLELAELTQYF. As DNA, the CDR3 is TGTGCCAGCAGCTTAGAACTAGCGGAGTTGACCCAGTACTTC.

The V and J genes are TRBV27 and TRBJ2-7; 7 bases line up with TRBD2. The junction had 9 bases not matched to a gene; V was cut back by 7 bases and J by 6 bases. Germline assignment: CDR1 MNHEY and CDR2 SMNVEV (reference sequence). This CDR3 is 13 amino acids long. The CDR3 is CASTQRWGGEQYF. DNA of the CDR3: TGTGCCAGCACGCAAAGATGGGGGGGCGAGCAGTACTTC.

This chain joins TRBV19 and TRBJ2-2; 9 bases match TRBD1. This CDR3 region has 16 residues. The ends lost 7 bases at V and 6 bases at J; junction bases unmatched: 12. Germline-derived CDR1 and CDR2 are LNHDA and SQIVND (reference sequence). Written as DNA, the CDR3 is TGTGCCAGTACCCGACCGGGACAGGGAGTTCCCGGGGAGCTGTTTTTT. Amino acids: CASTRPGQGVPGELFF.

The chain joins TRBV7-2 to TRBJ2-5, with 8 bases that match TRBD2. CDR1 is SGHTA and CDR2 is FQGNSA in the germline V gene. CDR3 size: 18 residues. The junction had 16 bases not matched to a gene; V was cut back by 5 bases and J by 2 bases. This CDR3 reads CASSPRGSGILFQETQYF. As DNA, the CDR3 is TGTGCCAGCAGCCCTCGGGGTAGCGGGATCCTCTTTCAAGAGACCCAGTACTTC.

This chain connects TRBV6-1 to TRBJ1-2, with D possibly being TRBD1 (5 bases). V was cut by 6 bases and J by 10 bases, with 12 bases left in between. Germline CDR1 is MNHNS and CDR2 is SASEGT. The CDR3 has 11 amino acids. The CDR3 is CASRRGIDYTF. DNA of the CDR3: TGTGCCAGCAGGAGGGGTATTGACTACACCTTC.

The chain carries TRBV11-3 and TRBJ2-2; TRBD2 matches 7 bases. This CDR3 has 15 residues. The V gene end was trimmed by 2 bases and the J gene end by 7 bases; junction bases not matched to a gene: 7. In germline, CDR1 is SGHNT, CDR2 YENEEA. The CDR3 DNA reads TGTGCCAGCAGCTTAACCGGACTAGGGCGCGGGGAGCTGTTTTTT. This gives the protein CASSLTGLGRGELFF.

This clone was counted only a few times. The V call is TRBV28, the J call TRBJ2-2; 10 bases are a match to TRBD2. Germline loops: CDR1 MDHEN, CDR2 SYDVKM. The CDR3 is made up of 15 amino acids. V lost 5 bases and J lost 6; bases outside the gene matches: 6. The CDR3 bases are TGTGCCAGCAGTCCTAGCGGGAGATCGGCCGGGGAGCTGTTTTTT. It encodes CASSPSGRSAGELFF.

To note about this clone: Germline is not matched at one junction end, which may reflect a read error. This chain links TRBV19 with TRBJ1-5, with D perhaps TRBD1 (6 bases). CDR1 and CDR2 from the germline V gene are LNHDA and SQIVND (reference sequence). The length of the CDR3 is 14 residues. The CDR3 region has the DNA TGTGCCAGTAGTGTAACAGGGAGGAATCAGCTCCAGCATTTT. It codes for CASSVTGRNQLQHF. The full variable domain, in which reference TRBV19 and TRBJ1-5 provide the parts outside the CDR3, is DGGITQSPKYLFRKEGQNVTLSCEQNLNHDAMYWYRQDPGQGLRLIYYSQIVNDFQKGDIAEGYSVSREKKESFPLTVTSAQKNPTAFYLCASSVTGRNQLQHFGDGTRLSIL.

CDR3 DNA: TGTGCCAGCCTTAGGACGGGACAGCGGGTCTACGAGCAGTACTTC. Its protein is CASLRTGQRVYEQYF. The rearrangement joins TRBV2 to TRBJ2-7; D may be TRBD1 (7 bases). This CDR3 contains 15 residues. With 8 bases removed from V and 3 bases from J, the gap between germline ends came to 20 bases. Per the germline V gene, CDR1 is SNHLY and CDR2 is FYNNEI. Full variable domain (missing parts from reference TRBV2 and TRBJ2-7): EPEVTQTPSHQVTQMGQEVILRCVPISNHLYFYWYRQILGQKVEFLVSFYNNEISEKSEIFDDQFSVERPDGSNFTLKIRSTKLEDSAMYFCASLRTGQRVYEQYFGPGTRLTVT.

The rearrangement links TRBV5-1 to TRBJ1-2, with D tentatively TRBD1 (5 bases). Trimming removed 3 bases at V and 7 bases at J, with 16 bases between. Germline values: CDR1 SGHRS, CDR2 YFSETQ. The CDR3 has 14 amino acids. The CDR3 region is CASSWGGPEGGYTF. The CDR3 DNA sequence: TGCGCCAGCAGCTGGGGGGGACCGGAGGGTGGCTACACCTTC.